Following are 30 T cell receptor beta chains from one sample sequenced in a study of human T cells and chemical hapten exposure. Indicated time point: patch test 1, 2 weeks after DPC sensitization. Noted treatment: therapeutic diphenylcyclopropenone sensitization with weekly scalp DPC. Each CDR3 protein gets one entry after TCRdb re-called the RACE reads with MiXCR. The data contain 55,000 to 85,000 distinct CDR3 sequences, approximately 9.8% of them singletons. The material sequenced was whole blood, taken in connection with sensitization to the hapten diphenylcyclopropenone (DPC). These receptors originate from a woman between 40 and 55 years old with alopecia areata. Some clones in this sample may be carry-over from other donors' samples.

The J gene is TRBJ2-7, the V gene TRBV28, with D tentatively TRBD1 (5 bases). CDR1 and CDR2 (germline): MDHEN, SYDVKM. The CDR3 contains 15 residues. Trimming shortened V by 6 bases and J by 4 bases, and 19 bases separated the two germline ends. The CDR3 here is CASRTPSGLGYEQYF. Here the CDR3 DNA reads TGTGCCAGCAGGACGCCCTCAGGGCTCGGGTACGAGCAGTACTTC.

A few counts support this clonotype. The rearrangement links TRBV19 to TRBJ2-2; D may be TRBD1 (6 bases). The CDR3 has 14 amino acids. The germline V and J ends were trimmed by 5 bases and 3 bases, with 10 bases remaining between them. CDR1 is LNHDA, CDR2 SQIVND, per germline (reference sequence). The CDR3 nucleotides are TGTGCCAGTAGTTTCAACAGGGACACCGGGGAGCTGTTTTTT. Translation gives CASSFNRDTGELFF.

This clonotype was found a few times. The V gene is TRBV12-3 or TRBV12-4, the J gene TRBJ1-2; D is possibly TRBD1 (5 bases). CDR3 length: 12 amino acids. The V and J ends lost 6 bases and 7 bases respectively, with 12 bases between them. The CDR3 DNA sequence: TGTGCCAGCAGCCCCCTTGGGGCTGGCTACACCTTC. It is translated as CASSPLGAGYTF.

This clonotype came up a few times. The rearrangement links TRBV5-1 to TRBJ2-1, with 7 bases identical to TRBD1. The CDR3 loop spans 13 amino acids. J gave up 8 bases and V 1 base, and 3 bases lay outside the gene matches. The germline V gene has CDR1 SGHRS and CDR2 YFSETQ. The CDR3: CASSLNDRDEQFF. CDR3 in DNA: TGCGCCAGCAGCTTGAATGACAGGGATGAGCAGTTCTTC. Full variable domain (outside the CDR3, taken from reference TRBV5-1 and TRBJ2-1): KAGVTQTPRYLIKTRGQQVTLSCSPISGHRSVSWYQQTPGQGLQFLFEYFSETQRNKGNFPGRFSGRQFSNSRSEMNVSTLELGDSALYLCASSLNDRDEQFFGPGTRLTVL.

The rearrangement uses TRBV5-4 and TRBJ2-3; TRBD2 is a possible D gene (6 bases). V lost 0 bases and J 7 bases, leaving 12 bases between the germline ends. Germline-derived CDR1 and CDR2 are SGHNT and YYREEE (reference sequence). The CDR3 totals 14 residues. The CDR3 protein is CASSLGRGANTQYF. The CDR3 bases are TGTGCCAGCAGCTTGGGTCGCGGGGCCAATACGCAGTATTTT.

This clonotype has a count of ten or more. The genes are TRBV12-3 or TRBV12-4 and TRBJ1-2, with D hard to call. V was clipped by 5 bases and J by 0 bases, with 7 bases between them. CDR3 length: 13 amino acids. The CDR3 bases are TGTGCCAGCAGTATGGGCGCTAACTATGGCTACACCTTC. This codes for CASSMGANYGYTF.

In this sample, this clonotype turned up many times. This sequence joins TRBV4-1 and TRBJ2-5; the D is unclear. V lost 2 bases, J lost 5 bases, and 9 bases lay in between. The germline gives CDR1 MGHRA, CDR2 YSYEKL. The CDR3 has 13 amino acids. The CDR3 DNA is TGCGCCAGCAGCCAAAGGTGGACGGAGACCCAGTACTTC. Protein product: CASSQRWTETQYF.

This clonotype was counted only a few times. V usage is TRBV4-3 and J usage is TRBJ2-7, with D unresolved. Per germline, CDR1 LGHNA and CDR2 YSLEER. The CDR3 runs 16 residues. Trimming shortened V by 1 base and J by 2 bases, and 15 bases separated the two germline ends. The CDR3 region is CASSQASPAETYEQYF. The CDR3 DNA reads as TGCGCCAGCAGCCAAGCCTCACCGGCGGAAACCTACGAGCAGTACTTC.

This clonotype has a handful of counts. The chain employs TRBV10-3 and TRBJ2-7; possibly TRBD1 for D (5 bases). CDR3 size: 13 residues. Looked up from germline, CDR1 is ENHRY and CDR2 is SYGVKD. Trimming cost V 4 bases and J 3 bases, with 10 bases left between them. The CDR3 protein is CAISATGIYEQYF. DNA for the CDR3: TGTGCCATCAGTGCCACAGGAATCTACGAGCAGTACTTC.

This clonotype was picked up many times. The rearrangement links TRBV7-8 to TRBJ1-2; possible D gene TRBD1, 5 bases. From germline, CDR1 is SGHVS and CDR2 FQNEAQ. This CDR3 region has 16 residues. V lost 6 bases to trimming and J lost 2 bases, with 19 bases between them. The CDR3 sequence: CASSPYRSRGNYGYTF. The CDR3 DNA reads TGTGCCAGCAGTCCATATCGTTCGAGGGGAAACTATGGCTACACCTTC.

V usage is TRBV6-6 and J usage is TRBJ2-1, with TRBD2 identical over 8 bases. Germline loops: CDR1 MNHNY, CDR2 SVGAGI (reference sequence). V gave up 0 bases and J gave up 3 bases; unmatched junction bases: 4. The CDR3 is 16 residues long. The DNA of the CDR3 is TGTGCCAGCAGTTACTCTCGCGGGGGGAACTACAATGAGCAGTTCTTC. As protein: CASSYSRGGNYNEQFF.

This clonotype is medium-sized in the sample. The chain couples TRBV11-2 to TRBJ2-3, with D possibly TRBD1 on 5 matching bases. CDR3 size: 14 residues. V shed 5 bases and J shed 10 bases, with 19 bases lying between them. CDR1 and CDR2 from the germline V gene are SGHAT and FQNNGV. The CDR3 bases are TGTGCCAGCAGCCTGGGGCCGGTGGTGGTTCCGCAGTATTTT. Its translation is CASSLGPVVVPQYF.

This clonotype appeared many times. The chain has TRBV7-9 and TRBJ2-4; D call uncertain. The V end lost 1 base, the J end lost 4 bases, and 8 bases lay between the germline ends. The CDR3 runs to 14 residues. The germline CDR1 and CDR2 sequences are SEHNR and FQNEAQ (reference sequence). CDR3 protein: CASSLGAQKNIQYF. CDR3 coding DNA: TGTGCCAGCAGCTTAGGGGCACAGAAAAACATTCAGTACTTC.

At least ten counts were recorded for this clonotype. The rearrangement joins TRBV28 to TRBJ2-7; no clear D gene. This CDR3 is built from 14 residues. Per the germline V gene, CDR1 is MDHEN and CDR2 is SYDVKM. Trimming pared 9 bases from V and 0 bases from J, leaving 15 bases between. CDR3 nucleotide sequence: TGTGCCAGTAAATGGTCAGGAGCCTCCTACGAGCAGTACTTC. Translation: CASKWSGASYEQYF. Supplemented by reference TRBV28 and TRBJ2-7, the full variable domain reads DVKVTQSSRYLVKRTGEKVFLECVQDMDHENMFWYRQDPGLGLRLIYFSYDVKMKEKGDIPEGYSVSREKKERFSLILESASTNQTSMYLCASKWSGASYEQYFGPGTRLTVT.

V gene TRBV30 combines with J gene TRBJ1-6; no clear D gene. The germline gives CDR1 GTSNPN, CDR2 SVGIG (reference sequence). This CDR3 spans 17 amino acids. Between the trimmed V and J ends, which lost 3 bases and 0 bases, there was a span of 15 bases. The CDR3 reads CAWRQGPRSSYNSPLHF. Written as DNA, the CDR3 is TGTGCCTGGAGGCAAGGACCGAGGAGCTCCTATAATTCACCCCTCCACTTT.

This clonotype was picked up a small number of times. The chain uses TRBV10-3 and TRBJ2-3; possibly TRBD2 for D (6 bases). From germline, CDR1 is ENHRY and CDR2 SYGVKD. The CDR3 extends over 17 amino acids. The V end was cut by 6 bases, the J end by 0 bases, with 19 bases between. The CDR3 spells CAIRAFTGSTSTDTQYF. In DNA form, the CDR3 reads TGTGCCATCAGAGCCTTCACCGGGAGCACTAGCACAGATACGCAGTATTTT.

There are many counts of this clonotype. The rearrangement uses TRBV7-2 and TRBJ2-3; TRBD2 aligns across 11 bases. This CDR3 region has 15 residues. V lost 6 bases to trimming and J lost 2 bases; unmatched junction nucleotides: 4. Germline V lookup: CDR1 SGHTA, CDR2 FQGNSA. This CDR3 reads CASRQLAGDTDTQYF. CDR3 nucleotide sequence: TGTGCCAGCAGGCAACTAGCGGGGGACACAGATACGCAGTATTTT.

The chain combines TRBV4-3 with TRBJ1-1; D may be TRBD1 (5 bases). V was trimmed by 2 bases and J by 0 bases, leaving 7 bases between them. The CDR3 has 14 residues. CDR1 is LGHNA and CDR2 is YSLEER in the germline V gene. CDR3: CASSQNRLNTEAFF. The DNA for the CDR3 is TGCGCCAGCAGCCAAAACAGGCTGAACACTGAAGCTTTCTTT.

This clonotype was counted at least ten times. This chain links TRBV19 with TRBJ1-5, with a possible D match to TRBD1 (5 bases). V was shortened by 7 bases and J by 9 bases, with 16 bases between the two germline ends. This CDR3 is built from 13 residues. Germline V gene sequence: CDR1 LNHDA, CDR2 SQIVND (reference sequence). The CDR3 loop is CASIGQASRPQHF. The CDR3 region has the DNA TGTGCCAGTATCGGACAAGCAAGTAGGCCCCAGCATTTT.

The CDR3 DNA sequence: TGTGCCAGCAGCATTAATACCGGGCGGGGAGAGACCCAGTACTTC. It is translated as CASSINTGRGETQYF. V gene TRBV28 combines with J gene TRBJ2-5; a weak D match, TRBD2 (6 bases). The V end lost 6 bases, the J end lost 4 bases, and 18 bases lay between the germline ends. Per the germline V gene, CDR1 is MDHEN and CDR2 is SYDVKM. The CDR3 is 15 amino acids. Supplemented by reference TRBV28 and TRBJ2-5, the full variable domain reads DVKVTQSSRYLVKRTGEKVFLECVQDMDHENMFWYRQDPGLGLRLIYFSYDVKMKEKGDIPEGYSVSREKKERFSLILESASTNQTSMYLCASSINTGRGETQYFGPGTRLLVL.

This clonotype showed up many times. The V and J genes are TRBV2 and TRBJ1-2; 9 nucleotides align to TRBD1. CDR1 and CDR2 (germline): SNHLY, FYNNEI. CDR3 length equals 13 residues. Losses at the gene ends were 5 bases for V and 7 bases for J; bases not matched to a gene: 5. CDR3 nucleotide sequence: TGTGCCAGCAGTCCCGGGACAGGGTTTGGCTACACCTTC. Residues: CASSPGTGFGYTF.

Ten or more counts support this clonotype. This chain connects TRBV29-1 to TRBJ2-5; 7 positions agree with TRBD1. The V gene's germline CDR1 is SQVTM and CDR2 ANQGSEA. The ends lost 6 bases at V and 5 bases at J; junction bases unmatched: 9. The CDR3 loop spans 13 amino acids. The DNA for the CDR3 is TGCAGCGTCGGCCCGACAGGGACGGAGACCCAGTACTTC. Its protein product is CSVGPTGTETQYF.

This clonotype was picked up many times. V is TRBV10-3 and J is TRBJ2-7; 7 bases fit TRBD1. Germline CDR1 reads ENHRY; CDR2 reads SYGVKD. The CDR3 is 14 amino acids. V shed 8 bases and J 1 base; nucleotides not matched to a gene: 8. CDR3 nucleotides: TGTGCCATCGGGGCAGGGGGAGCATCCTACGAGCAGTACTTC. The encoded protein is CAIGAGGASYEQYF.

This clonotype turned up a few times. J is TRBJ1-1 and V is TRBV18; TRBD1 matches at 9 bases. The germline CDR1 and CDR2 sequences are KGHSH and LQKENI. V was pared by 4 bases and J by 4 bases, with 10 bases of the junction left unmatched. The CDR3 length is 16 residues. CDR3 in amino acids: CASSLEGQGGSTEAFF. The CDR3 DNA is TGTGCCAGCTCACTAGAGGGACAGGGAGGGAGCACTGAAGCTTTCTTT.

This clonotype was found many times. V and J are TRBV10-3 and TRBJ1-2; D uncertain. CDR3 size: 13 residues. The V end was cut by 4 bases, the J end by 2 bases, with 8 bases between. The germline V gene has CDR1 ENHRY and CDR2 SYGVKD. CDR3 bases: TGTGCCATCAGTGCAACAGAAAACTATGGCTACACCTTC. Protein sequence: CAISATENYGYTF.

On this clonotype itself: The conserved phenylalanine or tryptophan normally closing the CDR3 is absent here, so this likely arose from a read error. The genes are TRBV4-2 and TRBJ2-5; possible D gene TRBD1, 5 bases. The germline CDR1 and CDR2 sequences are LGHNA and YNFKEQ. The CDR3 spans 15 residues. Trimming pared 1 base from V and 2 bases from J, leaving 11 bases between. Here the CDR3 reads CASSQGRRTQETQYY. In DNA form, the CDR3 reads TGTGCCAGCAGCCAAGGCCGACGGACACAAGAGACCCAGTACTAC.

On this clonotype: It may be a read error: a sequence one base away is much more abundant. This chain uses TRBV6-1 with TRBJ2-7; the D gene is possibly TRBD1 (7 bases). CDR1 and CDR2 from the germline V gene are MNHNS and SASEGT. CDR3 length: 14 amino acids. The CDR3 DNA follows: TGTGCCAGCAGTGAGGCGGGACAGATTTACGAGCAGAACTTC. This translates into CASSEAGQIYEQNF.

The J gene is TRBJ2-7, the V gene TRBV20-1, with D maybe TRBD1 (5 bases). This CDR3 is 13 amino acids long. Per germline, CDR1 DFQATT and CDR2 SNEGSKA (reference sequence). The V and J ends lost 3 bases and 3 bases respectively, with 12 bases between them. The DNA for the CDR3 is TGCAGTGCTAGTAGGCAGGGCAGCTACGAGCAGTACTTC. Translating it yields CSASRQGSYEQYF.

This clonotype was counted ten times or more. The chain is built from TRBV6-1 and TRBJ2-3, with D perhaps matching TRBD1 or TRBD2 (5 bases each). Germline CDR1 and CDR2: MNHNS and SASEGT. The CDR3 extends over 20 amino acids. The ends were cut back, 5 bases at V and 1 base at J, with 28 bases in the middle. Written as DNA, the CDR3 is TGTGCCAGCAGTCCCACCTCCCGGGCAGGGAGTTCAGTCGGCACAGATACGCAGTATTTT. The encoded protein is CASSPTSRAGSSVGTDTQYF.

This rearrangement joins TRBV19 to TRBJ2-1; possible D gene TRBD1, 6 bases. In germline, CDR1 is LNHDA, CDR2 SQIVND (reference sequence). This CDR3 is 15 amino acids long. V lost 4 bases and J 6 bases, leaving 16 bases between the germline ends. This CDR3 reads CASSRAEDSRNEQFF. The CDR3 DNA sequence: TGTGCCAGTAGTAGAGCCGAGGACAGCCGCAATGAGCAGTTCTTC. The full variable domain, rest sourced from reference TRBV19 and TRBJ2-1, is DGGITQSPKYLFRKEGQNVTLSCEQNLNHDAMYWYRQDPGQGLRLIYYSQIVNDFQKGDIAEGYSVSREKKESFPLTVTSAQKNPTAFYLCASSRAEDSRNEQFFGPGTRLTVL.